Listed below are T cell receptor beta chains from one sample, sequenced in a study of shared clonotypes between healthy human individuals. This table comes from immunoSEQ multiplex PCR, and its TCRdb copy is limited to in-frame clones, with some not included. This sample has approximately 640,000 clones; approximately 79% occur once, and the top ten carry less than 2%. Sequencing was carried out using memory CD4+ T cells sorted from blood. Source of these receptors: a woman aged 30 to 39 in good health. CDR3s include the opening cysteine and the closing phenylalanine or tryptophan. The order of the fields is J gene, D gene, clone size, V gene, CDR3 protein, CDR3 DNA. D genes are given only for firm matches. Clone sizes are given selectively: once, few, many, or a class where the clone is expanded.

j_gene: TRBJ1-1
d_gene: .
abundance: .
v_gene: TRBV7-9
CDR3aa: CASSVSTGGHTEAFF
CDR3nt: TGTGCCAGCAGCGTGTCGACGGGGGGCCACACTGAAGCTTTCTTT

j_gene: TRBJ2-5
d_gene: .
abundance: .
v_gene: TRBV6-1
CDR3aa: CASSEAGPLALYQETQYF
CDR3nt: TGTGCCAGCAGTGAAGCTGGGCCCCTAGCGTTGTACCAAGAGACCCAGTACTTC

j_gene: TRBJ2-1
d_gene: .
abundance: .
v_gene: TRBV5-1
CDR3aa: CASSTLADTYNEQFF
CDR3nt: TGCGCCAGCAGCACACTAGCAGATACCTACAATGAGCAGTTCTTC

j_gene: TRBJ1-2
d_gene: .
abundance: .
v_gene: TRBV28
CDR3aa: CASSQGLEGYTF
CDR3nt: TGTGCCAGCAGCCAAGGACTGGAGGGCTACACCTTC

j_gene: TRBJ2-7
d_gene: TRBD1
abundance: .
v_gene: TRBV30
CDR3aa: CAWGGQGYEQYF
CDR3nt: TGTGCCTGGGGGGGACAGGGTTACGAGCAGTACTTC

j_gene: TRBJ1-4
d_gene: .
abundance: .
v_gene: TRBV7-9
CDR3aa: CASRAGTGNEKLFF
CDR3nt: TGTGCCAGCAGGGCCGGGACGGGAAATGAAAAACTGTTTTTT

j_gene: TRBJ2-3
d_gene: TRBD2
abundance: .
v_gene: TRBV18
CDR3aa: CASSPRSGNTDTQYF
CDR3nt: TGTGCCAGCTCACCACGAAGCGGGAACACAGATACGCAGTATTTT

j_gene: TRBJ1-1
d_gene: .
abundance: .
v_gene: TRBV29-1
CDR3aa: CSVGRVNTEAFF
CDR3nt: TGCAGCGTTGGCAGAGTGAACACTGAAGCTTTCTTT

j_gene: TRBJ2-7
d_gene: TRBD2
abundance: once
v_gene: TRBV11-2
CDR3aa: CASSLGGGSYEQYF
CDR3nt: TGTGCCAGCAGCTTAGGCGGGGGCTCCTACGAGCAGTACTTC

j_gene: TRBJ1-1
d_gene: .
abundance: .
v_gene: TRBV11-2
CDR3aa: CASSFQGPGAFF
CDR3nt: TGTGCCAGCAGCTTCCAGGGACCGGGAGCTTTCTTT

j_gene: TRBJ2-1
d_gene: TRBD2
abundance: .
v_gene: TRBV30
CDR3aa: CAWSTAGYNEQFF
CDR3nt: TGTGCCTGGAGTACAGCGGGGTACAATGAGCAGTTCTTC

j_gene: TRBJ2-3
d_gene: .
abundance: once
v_gene: TRBV6-5
CDR3aa: CASSYLASTDTQYF
CDR3nt: TGTGCCAGCAGTTACCTAGCGAGCACAGATACGCAGTATTTT

j_gene: TRBJ2-3
d_gene: .
abundance: few
v_gene: TRBV2
CDR3aa: CASSDRALWDTQYF
CDR3nt: TGTGCCAGCAGTGACAGGGCTCTCTGGGATACGCAGTATTTT

j_gene: TRBJ2-2
d_gene: .
abundance: few
v_gene: TRBV9
CDR3aa: CASSVLPNTGELFF
CDR3nt: TGTGCCAGCAGCGTCTTACCGAACACCGGGGAGCTGTTTTTT

j_gene: TRBJ2-2
d_gene: .
abundance: few
v_gene: TRBV20-1
CDR3aa: CSVPLAGELFF
CDR3nt: TGCAGTGTACCGCTGGCCGGGGAGCTGTTTTTT

j_gene: TRBJ2-1
d_gene: .
abundance: .
v_gene: TRBV11-2
CDR3aa: CASSSQTGVVYNEQFF
CDR3nt: TGTGCCAGCAGCTCCCAAACGGGAGTAGTCTACAATGAGCAGTTCTTC

j_gene: TRBJ2-1
d_gene: .
abundance: .
v_gene: TRBV7-2
CDR3aa: CASSLVGAGQFF
CDR3nt: TGTGCCAGCAGCTTAGTGGGGGCCGGGCAGTTCTTC

j_gene: TRBJ2-7
d_gene: .
abundance: .
v_gene: TRBV7-9
CDR3aa: CASSRDTYEQYF
CDR3nt: TGTGCCAGCAGCCGGGACACCTACGAGCAGTACTTC

j_gene: TRBJ1-5
d_gene: .
abundance: .
v_gene: TRBV30
CDR3aa: CAWSVNQGQPQHF
CDR3nt: TGTGCCTGGAGTGTAAATCAGGGTCAGCCCCAGCATTTT

j_gene: TRBJ2-5
d_gene: .
abundance: .
v_gene: TRBV11-2
CDR3aa: CASSLVRGETQYF
CDR3nt: TGTGCCAGCAGCTTAGTTCGTGGAGAGACCCAGTACTTC

j_gene: TRBJ2-7
d_gene: .
abundance: many
v_gene: TRBV2
CDR3aa: CASSERSAGSYEQYF
CDR3nt: TGTGCCAGCAGTGAAAGGTCGGCAGGGTCCTACGAGCAGTACTTC

j_gene: TRBJ2-7
d_gene: .
abundance: .
v_gene: TRBV5-1
CDR3aa: CASRGEVGAYEQYF
CDR3nt: TGCGCCAGCAGGGGAGAGGTGGGGGCCTACGAGCAGTACTTC

j_gene: TRBJ2-7
d_gene: TRBD2
abundance: .
v_gene: TRBV4-1
CDR3aa: CASSQALGGSYEQYF
CDR3nt: TGCGCCAGCAGCCAAGCCCTGGGGGGGTCCTACGAGCAGTACTTC

j_gene: TRBJ2-6
d_gene: .
abundance: .
v_gene: TRBV27
CDR3aa: CASRLRGVSGANVLTF
CDR3nt: TGTGCCAGCAGGCTTAGAGGGGTATCGGGGGCCAACGTCCTGACTTTC

j_gene: TRBJ2-7
d_gene: TRBD2
abundance: .
v_gene: TRBV18
CDR3aa: CASSPLREGHYEQYF
CDR3nt: TGTGCCAGCTCACCACTGCGGGAGGGCCACTACGAGCAGTACTTC

j_gene: TRBJ1-5
d_gene: .
abundance: .
v_gene: TRBV11-2
CDR3aa: CASSLDRRQPQHF
CDR3nt: TGTGCCAGCAGCTTAGACCGGAGACAGCCCCAGCATTTT

j_gene: TRBJ2-2
d_gene: .
abundance: .
v_gene: TRBV19
CDR3aa: CASSISPFGELFF
CDR3nt: TGTGCCAGTAGTATCAGCCCTTTCGGGGAGCTGTTTTTT

j_gene: TRBJ1-2
d_gene: .
abundance: .
v_gene: TRBV5-1
CDR3aa: CASSLGNQGPSGYTF
CDR3nt: TGCGCCAGCAGCTTGGGGAACCAGGGCCCCTCCGGCTACACCTTC

j_gene: TRBJ2-5
d_gene: TRBD1
abundance: few
v_gene: TRBV7-3
CDR3aa: CASSLNTGDDETQYF
CDR3nt: TGTGCCAGCAGCTTAAATACAGGGGATGATGAGACCCAGTACTTC

j_gene: TRBJ2-7
d_gene: .
abundance: .
v_gene: TRBV7-2
CDR3aa: CASSLEAWSSYEQYF
CDR3nt: TGTGCCAGCAGCTTAGAGGCCTGGAGCTCCTACGAGCAGTACTTC

j_gene: TRBJ1-5
d_gene: .
abundance: few
v_gene: TRBV19
CDR3aa: CASSIQGASNQPQHF
CDR3nt: TGTGCCAGTAGTATACAGGGAGCGAGCAATCAGCCCCAGCATTTT

j_gene: TRBJ2-7
d_gene: .
abundance: .
v_gene: TRBV11-1
CDR3aa: CASRFTRTQSGEQYF
CDR3nt: TGTGCCAGCAGGTTTACTAGGACACAATCCGGGGAGCAGTACTTC

j_gene: TRBJ1-4
d_gene: .
abundance: .
v_gene: TRBV7-9
CDR3aa: CASSLRGAGEKLFF
CDR3nt: TGTGCCAGCAGCCTTCGGGGGGCAGGTGAAAAACTGTTTTTT

j_gene: TRBJ1-4
d_gene: .
abundance: .
v_gene: TRBV7-8
CDR3aa: CASSFMREKLFF
CDR3nt: TGTGCCAGCAGCTTCATGCGGGAAAAACTGTTTTTT

j_gene: TRBJ1-2
d_gene: .
abundance: .
v_gene: TRBV9
CDR3aa: CASSVGPSSNYGYTF
CDR3nt: TGTGCCAGCAGCGTAGGTCCCAGCTCTAACTATGGCTACACCTTC

j_gene: TRBJ2-3
d_gene: .
abundance: once
v_gene: TRBV5-1
CDR3aa: CASSPLSTPDTQYF
CDR3nt: TGCGCCAGCAGCCCCCTTTCGACCCCAGATACGCAGTATTTT

j_gene: TRBJ1-5
d_gene: TRBD1
abundance: .
v_gene: TRBV6-1
CDR3aa: CASSVTGVNQPQHF
CDR3nt: TGTGCCAGCAGTGTAACAGGGGTCAATCAGCCCCAGCATTTT

j_gene: TRBJ2-2
d_gene: .
abundance: .
v_gene: TRBV18
CDR3aa: CASSTGFTGELFF
CDR3nt: TGTGCCAGCTCAACAGGGTTCACCGGGGAGCTGTTTTTT

j_gene: TRBJ1-3
d_gene: .
abundance: .
v_gene: TRBV6-5
CDR3aa: CASRPRLGENTIYF
CDR3nt: TGTGCCAGCAGGCCCAGACTGGGTGAAAACACCATATATTTT

j_gene: TRBJ1-5
d_gene: .
abundance: few
v_gene: TRBV5-8
CDR3aa: CASSLSFQGLRPQHF
CDR3nt: TGTGCCAGCAGCTTGAGTTTTCAAGGTTTGAGGCCCCAGCATTTT

j_gene: TRBJ2-2
d_gene: TRBD1
abundance: .
v_gene: TRBV7-9
CDR3aa: CASSFPPGQGHSTGELFF
CDR3nt: TGTGCCAGCAGCTTCCCGCCGGGACAGGGGCATAGCACCGGGGAGCTGTTTTTT

j_gene: TRBJ1-1
d_gene: .
abundance: .
v_gene: TRBV4-1
CDR3aa: CASSQDARVSTEAFF
CDR3nt: TGCGCCAGCAGCCAAGATGCTCGTGTGAGCACTGAAGCTTTCTTT

j_gene: TRBJ2-5
d_gene: .
abundance: many
v_gene: TRBV18
CDR3aa: CASSPSSTRTISETQYF
CDR3nt: TGTGCCAGCTCACCCTCCTCCACCAGGACTATATCAGAGACCCAGTACTTC

j_gene: TRBJ2-7
d_gene: TRBD2
abundance: .
v_gene: TRBV28
CDR3aa: CASRTGLENGEQYF
CDR3nt: TGTGCCAGCAGAACCGGACTAGAGAACGGGGAGCAGTACTTC

j_gene: TRBJ2-7
d_gene: .
abundance: .
v_gene: TRBV11-2
CDR3aa: CASSSGDTGQYEQYF
CDR3nt: TGTGCCAGCAGCTCAGGGGACACCGGACAGTACGAGCAGTACTTC

j_gene: TRBJ1-1
d_gene: TRBD1
abundance: .
v_gene: TRBV10-3
CDR3aa: CAISRDRGNTEAFF
CDR3nt: TGTGCCATCAGCCGGGACAGGGGGAACACTGAAGCTTTCTTT

j_gene: TRBJ2-2
d_gene: .
abundance: .
v_gene: TRBV11-3
CDR3aa: CASSFGNVAGELFF
CDR3nt: TGTGCCAGCAGCTTTGGGAATGTCGCCGGGGAGCTGTTTTTT

j_gene: TRBJ2-7
d_gene: TRBD2
abundance: .
v_gene: TRBV11-2
CDR3aa: CASSNYVLAGWSSYEQYF
CDR3nt: TGTGCCAGCAGCAATTATGTACTAGCGGGATGGAGCTCCTACGAGCAGTACTTC

j_gene: TRBJ2-7
d_gene: TRBD2
abundance: .
v_gene: TRBV5-3
CDR3aa: CARSFQREGSYEQYF
CDR3nt: TGTGCCAGAAGCTTCCAGCGGGAGGGCTCCTACGAGCAGTACTTC

j_gene: TRBJ1-5
d_gene: .
abundance: .
v_gene: TRBV7-9
CDR3aa: CASSLAGVSNQPQHF
CDR3nt: TGTGCCAGCAGCTTAGCAGGGGTTAGCAATCAGCCCCAGCATTTT

j_gene: TRBJ1-1
d_gene: .
abundance: .
v_gene: TRBV7-9
CDR3aa: CASSSISGQNTEAFF
CDR3nt: TGTGCCAGCAGCTCTATTTCGGGACAGAACACTGAAGCTTTCTTT

j_gene: TRBJ2-4
d_gene: .
abundance: .
v_gene: TRBV7-9
CDR3aa: CASSSPRPFAKNIQYF
CDR3nt: TGTGCCAGCAGCTCACCCCGCCCGTTTGCCAAAAACATTCAGTACTTC

j_gene: TRBJ1-2
d_gene: .
abundance: .
v_gene: TRBV5-4
CDR3aa: CASSVTTGSGYTF
CDR3nt: TGTGCCAGCAGCGTTACCACAGGGAGTGGCTACACCTTC

j_gene: TRBJ1-2
d_gene: .
abundance: .
v_gene: TRBV6-5
CDR3aa: CASSYAVKGNYGYTF
CDR3nt: TGTGCCAGCAGTTATGCGGTCAAGGGTAACTATGGCTACACCTTC